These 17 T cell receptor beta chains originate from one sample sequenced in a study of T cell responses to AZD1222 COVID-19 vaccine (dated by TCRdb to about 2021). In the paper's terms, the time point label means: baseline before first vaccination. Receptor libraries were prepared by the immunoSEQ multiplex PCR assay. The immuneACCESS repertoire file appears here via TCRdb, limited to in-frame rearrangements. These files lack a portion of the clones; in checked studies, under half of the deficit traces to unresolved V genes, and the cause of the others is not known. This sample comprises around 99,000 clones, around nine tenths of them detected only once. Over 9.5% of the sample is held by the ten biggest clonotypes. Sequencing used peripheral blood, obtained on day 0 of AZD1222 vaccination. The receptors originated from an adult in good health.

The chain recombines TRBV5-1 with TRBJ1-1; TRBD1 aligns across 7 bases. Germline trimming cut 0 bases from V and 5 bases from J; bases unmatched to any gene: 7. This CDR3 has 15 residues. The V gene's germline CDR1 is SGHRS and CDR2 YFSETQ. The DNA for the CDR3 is TGCGCCAGCAGCTTGGGACAGGGATTTGGGACTGAAGCTTTCTTT. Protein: CASSLGQGFGTEAFF.

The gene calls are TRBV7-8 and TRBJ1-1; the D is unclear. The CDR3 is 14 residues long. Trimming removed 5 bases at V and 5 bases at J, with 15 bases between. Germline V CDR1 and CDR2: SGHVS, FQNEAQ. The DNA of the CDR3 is TGTGCCAGCAGCACCTTCGCTGTCGGTACTGAAGCTTTCTTT. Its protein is CASSTFAVGTEAFF.

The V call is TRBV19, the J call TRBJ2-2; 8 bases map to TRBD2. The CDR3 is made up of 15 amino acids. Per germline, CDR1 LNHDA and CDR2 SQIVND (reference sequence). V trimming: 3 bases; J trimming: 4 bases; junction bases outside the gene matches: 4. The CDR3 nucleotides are TGTGCCAGTAGTATGGGCGGGAGGCGCACCGGGGAGCTGTTTTTT. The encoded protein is CASSMGGRRTGELFF.

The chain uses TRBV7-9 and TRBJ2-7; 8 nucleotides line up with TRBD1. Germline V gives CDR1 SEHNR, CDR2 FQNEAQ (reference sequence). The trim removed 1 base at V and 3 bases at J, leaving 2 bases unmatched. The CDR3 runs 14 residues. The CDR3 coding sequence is TGTGCCAGCAGCTTAGGGGGACAGGACTACGAGCAGTACTTC. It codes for CASSLGGQDYEQYF. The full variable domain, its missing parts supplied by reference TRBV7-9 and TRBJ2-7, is DTGVSQNPRHKITKRGQNVTFRCDPISEHNRLYWYRQTLGQGPEFLTYFQNEAQLEKSRLLSDRFSAERPKGSFSTLEIQRTEQGDSAMYLCASSLGGQDYEQYFGPGTRLTVT.

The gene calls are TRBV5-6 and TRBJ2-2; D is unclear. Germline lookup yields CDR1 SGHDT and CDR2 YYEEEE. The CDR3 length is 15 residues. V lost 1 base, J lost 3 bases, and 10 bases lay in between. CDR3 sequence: CASSLLGKYTGELFF. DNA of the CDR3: TGTGCCAGCAGCTTGTTAGGAAAATACACCGGGGAGCTGTTTTTT.

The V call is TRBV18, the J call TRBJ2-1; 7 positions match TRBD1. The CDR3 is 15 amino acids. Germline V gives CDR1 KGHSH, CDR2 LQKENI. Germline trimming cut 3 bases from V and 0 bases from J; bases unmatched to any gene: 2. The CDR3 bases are TGTGCCAGCTCACCGGGACAGAGCTCCTACAATGAGCAGTTCTTC. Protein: CASSPGQSSYNEQFF.

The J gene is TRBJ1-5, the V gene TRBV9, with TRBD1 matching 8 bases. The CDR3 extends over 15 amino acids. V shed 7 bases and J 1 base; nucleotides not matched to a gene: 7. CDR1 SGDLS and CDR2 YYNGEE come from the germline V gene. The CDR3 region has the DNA TGTGCCAGCTCCCGGACAGGGATGAGCAATCAGCCCCAGCATTTT. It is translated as CASSRTGMSNQPQHF.

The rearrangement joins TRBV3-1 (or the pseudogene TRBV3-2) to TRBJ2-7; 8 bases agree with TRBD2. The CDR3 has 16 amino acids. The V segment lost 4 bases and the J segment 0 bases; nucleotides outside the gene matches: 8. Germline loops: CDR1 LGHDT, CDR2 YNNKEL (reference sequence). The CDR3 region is CASSRGVSGDSYEQYF. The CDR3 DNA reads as TGTGCCAGCAGCCGGGGGGTTAGCGGGGACTCCTACGAGCAGTACTTC.

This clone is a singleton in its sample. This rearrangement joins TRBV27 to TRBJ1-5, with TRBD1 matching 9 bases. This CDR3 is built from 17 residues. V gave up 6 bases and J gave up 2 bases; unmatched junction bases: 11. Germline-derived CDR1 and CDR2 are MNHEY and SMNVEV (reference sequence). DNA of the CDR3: TGTGCCAGCAGCCCATACAGGGGGCGTTACGGCAATCAGCCCCAGCATTTT. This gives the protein CASSPYRGRYGNQPQHF.

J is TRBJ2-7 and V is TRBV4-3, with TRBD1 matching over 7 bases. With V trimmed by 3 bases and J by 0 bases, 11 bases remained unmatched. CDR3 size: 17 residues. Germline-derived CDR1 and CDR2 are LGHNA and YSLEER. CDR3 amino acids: CASSQSLRDSYSYEQYF. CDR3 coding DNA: TGCGCCAGCAGCCAGAGCCTCCGGGACAGCTACTCCTACGAGCAGTACTTC.

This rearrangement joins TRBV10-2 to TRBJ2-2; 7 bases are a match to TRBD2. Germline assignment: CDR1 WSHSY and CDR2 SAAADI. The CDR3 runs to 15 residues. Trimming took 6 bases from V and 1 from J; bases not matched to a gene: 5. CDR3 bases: TGCGCCAGCAGATTTAGCGGGTTGAACACCGGGGAGCTGTTTTTT. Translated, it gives CASRFSGLNTGELFF.

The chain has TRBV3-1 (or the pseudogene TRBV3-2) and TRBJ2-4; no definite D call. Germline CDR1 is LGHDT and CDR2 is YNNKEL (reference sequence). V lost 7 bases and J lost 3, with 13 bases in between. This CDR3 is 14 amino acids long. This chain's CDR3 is CASTNLRFKNIQYF. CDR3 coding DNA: TGTGCCAGCACCAATTTACGGTTCAAAAACATTCAGTACTTC.

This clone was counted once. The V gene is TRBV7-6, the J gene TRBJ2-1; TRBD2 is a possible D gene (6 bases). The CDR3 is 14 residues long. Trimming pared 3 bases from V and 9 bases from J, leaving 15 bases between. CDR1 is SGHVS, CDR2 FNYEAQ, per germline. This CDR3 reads CASSFASRGGEQFF. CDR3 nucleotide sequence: TGTGCCAGCAGCTTTGCTAGTCGGGGAGGTGAGCAGTTCTTC.

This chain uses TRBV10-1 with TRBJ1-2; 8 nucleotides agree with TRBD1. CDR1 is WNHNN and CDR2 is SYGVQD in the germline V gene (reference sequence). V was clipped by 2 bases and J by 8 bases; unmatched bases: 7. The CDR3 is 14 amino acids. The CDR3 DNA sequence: TGCGCCAGCAGTGAGACACGGACAGGGCAGGGCTACACCTTC. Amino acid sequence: CASSETRTGQGYTF.

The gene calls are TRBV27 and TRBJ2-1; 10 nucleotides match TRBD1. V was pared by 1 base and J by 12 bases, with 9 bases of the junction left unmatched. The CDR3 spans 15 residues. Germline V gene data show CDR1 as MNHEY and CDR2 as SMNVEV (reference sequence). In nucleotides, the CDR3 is TGTGCCAGCAGTTTATTCCAGACAGGGGGCTCTGGGCAGTTCTTC. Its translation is CASSLFQTGGSGQFF.

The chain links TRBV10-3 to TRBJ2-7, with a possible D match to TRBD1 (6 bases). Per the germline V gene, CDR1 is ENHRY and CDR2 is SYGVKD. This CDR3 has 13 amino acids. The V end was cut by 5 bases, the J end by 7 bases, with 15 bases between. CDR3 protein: CAISWDKLGEQYF. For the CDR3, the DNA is TGTGCCATCAGTTGGGACAAACTGGGGGAGCAGTACTTC.

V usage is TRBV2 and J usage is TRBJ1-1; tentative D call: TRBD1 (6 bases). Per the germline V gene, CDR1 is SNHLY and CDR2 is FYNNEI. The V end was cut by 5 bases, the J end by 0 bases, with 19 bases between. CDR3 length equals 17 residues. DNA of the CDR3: TGTGCCAGCAGTAATAGGGGGGCAGGGGCTTTGAACACTGAAGCTTTCTTT. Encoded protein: CASSNRGAGALNTEAFF.